This entry describes one T cell receptor (beta chain). The sample comes from a study of shared T cell receptors in the human thymus. The length of the CDR3 is 17 residues. Trimming shortened V by 0 bases and J by 3 bases, and 17 bases separated the two germline ends. Germline CDR1 MGHRA, CDR2 YSYEKL. The table came from immunoSEQ multiplex PCR; TCRdb's copy has only in-frame clones and leaves some out. The table lists 600,000 to 900,000 clones, approximately 85% of them singletons. This sample also appeared in a second study, on human thymus T cells. That study adds: The thymus was resected at corrective cardiac surgery. Gene usage for V and J segments appeared biased in thymic and blood repertoires. Thymic TCR repertoires of unrelated people reportedly overlapped highly.

This TCR was sampled from a girl under three years old with a congenital heart defect. The gene calls are TRBV4-1 and TRBJ1-1, with D maybe TRBD1 (6 bases). Sequenced: thymocytes. CDR3 sequence (DNA): TGCGCCAGCAGCCAAGAGGATCTAACAGGGCTGGACACTGAAGCTTTCTTT. It codes for CASSQEDLTGLDTEAFF.